The 20 T cell receptor beta chains presented below share a single source sample, sequenced in a study of OX40 agonist ivuxolimab in advanced cancers. Sequencing used immunoSEQ multiplex PCR; TCRdb keeps in-frame clones, though not all of them. Of roughly 18,000 clones detected, more than 60% appear once; the ten largest clones hold about 21%. Sample: CD4+ or CD8+ T cells sorted from blood, taken in a trial of the OX40 agonist ivuxolimab. All receptors derive from an adult with an advanced solid tumor such as melanoma, head and neck, liver or kidney cancer.

This clone was counted a single time. The V call is TRBV4-1, the J call TRBJ2-6; D is ambiguous. V was shortened by 1 base and J by 1 base, with 5 bases between the two germline ends. In germline, CDR1 is MGHRA, CDR2 YSYEKL. The CDR3 sequence is 15 residues long. This CDR3 reads CASSQAVSGANVLTF. The CDR3 DNA is TGCGCCAGCAGCCAAGCAGTATCTGGGGCCAACGTCCTGACTTTC.

This chain links TRBV2 with TRBJ2-5; possible D gene TRBD1, 5 bases. The CDR3 sequence is 14 residues long. Germline CDR1 SNHLY, CDR2 FYNNEI. Trimming shortened V by 2 bases and J by 5 bases, and 12 bases separated the two germline ends. This chain's CDR3 is CASSEQSQVETQYF. DNA of the CDR3: TGTGCCAGCAGTGAACAGTCACAGGTGGAGACCCAGTACTTC.

This clone turned up a few times. The rearrangement uses TRBV6-5 and TRBJ2-7; D is undetermined. The CDR3 length is 12 residues. Germline V CDR1 and CDR2: MNHEY, SVGAGI. The germline V and J ends were trimmed by 6 bases and 3 bases, with 9 bases remaining between them. The CDR3 DNA reads TGTGCCAGCAGCCCCGACCACTACGAGCAGTACTTC. Protein sequence: CASSPDHYEQYF.

This chain connects TRBV4-1 to TRBJ2-6; unclear D gene. Trimming pared 4 bases from V and 4 bases from J, leaving 17 bases between. Germline V lookup: CDR1 MGHRA, CDR2 YSYEKL. The CDR3 runs 17 residues. DNA of the CDR3: TGCGCCAGCAGCCTCAGACGCGAGGAGTCGGGGGCCAACGTCCTGACTTTC. Its translation is CASSLRREESGANVLTF.

The chain couples TRBV5-1 to TRBJ2-1; a possible D gene is TRBD2 (5 bases). The CDR3 sequence is 13 residues long. Looked up from germline, CDR1 is SGHRS and CDR2 is YFSETQ. Trimming removed 6 bases at V and 8 bases at J, with 15 bases between. In nucleotides, the CDR3 is TGCGCCAGCACCAACTCAGCGGTCGATGAGCAGTTCTTC. It yields the protein CASTNSAVDEQFF.

This chain uses TRBV27 with TRBJ2-3; 16 nucleotides match TRBD2. CDR1 is MNHEY and CDR2 is SMNVEV in the germline V gene (reference sequence). The CDR3 is 14 residues long. The junction had 1 base not matched to a gene; V was cut back by 0 bases and J by 13 bases. The CDR3 DNA follows: TGTGCCAGCAGTTTATCGGGACTAGCGGGAGGGGAGTATTTT. The encoded protein is CASSLSGLAGGEYF.

The chain uses TRBV6-5 and TRBJ1-1; 8 nucleotides align to TRBD1. V lost 7 bases and J lost 4; bases outside the gene matches: 8. The CDR3 runs to 14 residues. Germline V gene sequence: CDR1 MNHEY, CDR2 SVGAGI. For the CDR3, the DNA is TGTGCCAGCAACGGACAGGGCCCGTTCACTGAAGCTTTCTTT. Its protein is CASNGQGPFTEAFF.

This clone has more than one count but fewer than ten. The V call is TRBV2, the J call TRBJ1-5, with TRBD1 identical over 7 bases. CDR3 length: 15 residues. Germline CDR1 SNHLY, CDR2 FYNNEI. The junction had 4 bases not matched to a gene; V was cut back by 4 bases and J by 1 base. The CDR3 protein is CASSGNRGSNQPQHF. The CDR3 DNA is TGTGCCAGCAGTGGAAACAGGGGCAGCAATCAGCCCCAGCATTTT.

The chain employs TRBV5-5 and TRBJ2-7; 9 nucleotides line up with TRBD1. CDR3 size: 16 residues. V was clipped by 4 bases and J by 5 bases; unmatched bases: 13. Germline V gives CDR1 SGHKS, CDR2 YYEKEE (reference sequence). Here the CDR3 reads CASSTGTGLRRDEQYF. CDR3 DNA sequence: TGTGCCAGCAGCACGGGGACAGGGCTAAGGAGGGACGAGCAGTACTTC.

In its sample, this clone was seen a few times. The chain uses TRBV14 and TRBJ2-7; D possibly uses TRBD1 or TRBD2 (6 bases each). Trimming left V 8 bases short and J 2 bases short, with 16 bases between. This CDR3 contains 14 residues. Germline CDR1 reads SGHDN; CDR2 reads FVKESK. CDR3 in amino acids: CASSGGGMAYEQYF. CDR3 nucleotide sequence: TGTGCCAGCTCCGGAGGGGGAATGGCCTACGAGCAGTACTTC.

This clone was seen only a few times. The chain joins TRBV5-1 to TRBJ2-1; no clear D gene. The CDR3 contains 12 residues. Germline values: CDR1 SGHRS, CDR2 YFSETQ. Trimming pared 1 base from V and 7 bases from J, leaving 6 bases between. CDR3 DNA sequence: TGCGCCAGCAGCTTGACGCCTAATGAGCAGTTCTTC. This encodes CASSLTPNEQFF.

This chain joins TRBV27 and TRBJ2-5, with 10 bases aligning to TRBD1. The CDR3 spans 16 residues. Per germline, CDR1 MNHEY and CDR2 SMNVEV (reference sequence). Trimming at V came to 5 bases and at J to 5 bases, leaving 11 bases not matched to a gene. DNA for the CDR3: TGTGCCAGCAGTCCTTCAAGGACAGGGGGGCCGGAGACCCAGTACTTC. As protein: CASSPSRTGGPETQYF.

V usage is TRBV13 and J usage is TRBJ1-1; D ambiguous. In germline, CDR1 is PRHDT, CDR2 FYEKMQ (reference sequence). The CDR3 contains 15 residues. V was shortened by 2 bases and J by 0 bases, with 10 bases between the two germline ends. The CDR3 region is CASSLPDGLNTEAFF. For the CDR3, the DNA is TGTGCCAGCAGCTTACCGGACGGACTGAACACTGAAGCTTTCTTT.

This clone is classed as medium-sized. The V and J genes are TRBV19 and TRBJ2-1; perhaps TRBD1 as D (5 bases). V lost 8 bases and J 2 bases, leaving 13 bases between the germline ends. The germline V gene encodes CDR1 LNHDA and CDR2 SQIVND (reference sequence). This CDR3 has 14 amino acids. The CDR3 spells CASSPGYAYNEQFF. In DNA, the CDR3 is TGTGCCAGTTCTCCAGGGTACGCCTACAATGAGCAGTTCTTC.

This chain connects TRBV15 to TRBJ2-5; TRBD1 or TRBD2 may be the D gene (5 bases each). Trimming left V 6 bases short and J 4 bases short, with 18 bases between. CDR3 size: 15 residues. Germline V gives CDR1 LNHNV, CDR2 YYDKDF (reference sequence). DNA of the CDR3: TGTGCCACCAGTTATGCAGGGAGTATCGGAGAGACCCAGTACTTC. Protein: CATSYAGSIGETQYF.

V gene TRBV15 combines with J gene TRBJ2-1; D might be TRBD1 or TRBD2, each matching 5 bases. Per germline, CDR1 LNHNV and CDR2 YYDKDF (reference sequence). The V gene lost 0 bases and the J gene lost 7 bases, with 19 bases spanning the gap. This CDR3 region has 17 residues. CDR3 residues: CATSRDRGIGSHNEQFF. The CDR3 region has the DNA TGTGCCACCAGCAGAGATCGGGGCATAGGGAGTCATAATGAGCAGTTCTTC.

This clone is medium-sized. The V and J genes are TRBV7-9 and TRBJ1-1; 9 bases are a match to TRBD1. Germline CDR1 reads SEHNR; CDR2 reads FQNEAQ (reference sequence). The CDR3 is made up of 14 amino acids. V lost 2 bases and J lost 4; bases outside the gene matches: 2. CDR3 amino acids: CASSLLGQGTEAFF. CDR3 coding DNA: TGTGCCAGCAGCTTACTGGGACAGGGCACTGAAGCTTTCTTT. Complete variable domain (other parts from reference TRBV7-9 and TRBJ1-1): DTGVSQNPRHKITKRGQNVTFRCDPISEHNRLYWYRQTLGQGPEFLTYFQNEAQLEKSRLLSDRFSAERPKGSFSTLEIQRTEQGDSAMYLCASSLLGQGTEAFFGQGTRLTVV.

The genes are TRBV30 and TRBJ2-1; the match to TRBD1 covers 7 bases. The CDR3 is made up of 13 amino acids. CDR1 is GTSNPN, CDR2 SVGIG, per germline (reference sequence). The ends lost 4 bases at V and 3 bases at J; junction bases unmatched: 3. The CDR3 reads CAWMTGYYNEQFF. CDR3 nucleotides: TGTGCCTGGATGACAGGGTACTACAATGAGCAGTTCTTC.

This clone occurred once. CDR3 region: CASSRTGGPYNEQFF. The CDR3 DNA sequence: TGTGCCAGCAGCCGGACAGGGGGCCCCTACAATGAGCAGTTCTTC. The J gene is TRBJ2-1, the V gene TRBV11-3; TRBD1 matches at 11 bases. Germline V lookup: CDR1 SGHNT, CDR2 YENEEA. The V gene end was trimmed by 5 bases and the J gene end by 2 bases; junction bases not matched to a gene: 2. This CDR3 comprises 15 residues.

To note about this clone: This CDR3 is also generated by other DNA sequences in the sample. V gene TRBV28 combines with J gene TRBJ2-7; possibly TRBD1 or TRBD2 for D (6 bases each). The CDR3 sequence is 16 residues long. The V end was cut by 7 bases, the J end by 4 bases, with 23 bases between. The V gene's germline CDR1 is MDHEN and CDR2 SYDVKM. CDR3 sequence reads: CASNPLETGAGYEQYF. DNA of the CDR3: TGTGCCAGCAATCCCCTGGAAACGGGGGCCGGATACGAGCAGTACTTC.